These T cell receptor beta chains were read from a single sample in a study of radiotherapy plus CTLA-4 blockade in lung cancer. The repertoire was sequenced with immunoSEQ multiplex PCR; TCRdb's copy has only in-frame clones and lacks some. The sample comprises fewer than 50,000 clones, roughly 65% of which are singletons, and about 18% rests with the top ten. The source material was peripheral blood, sampled from a patient treated with radiotherapy plus ipilimumab. Source of these receptors: a human donor with non-small cell lung cancer who had a partial response to radiotherapy plus ipilimumab. CDR3s include the opening cysteine and the closing phenylalanine or tryptophan. The D gene is left open where the match is weak. Not every row has a clone size; where given, it reads once, few, many or a size class.

TGTGCCATCAGTGAGGAAGACAGGGGGGTAGCGTACTTC CAISEEDRGVAYF few TRBJ2-7 TRBV10-3 TRBD1
TGTGCCAGCAGCTTCACAGGTCCGGGGGCCCTCCACTTT CASSFTGPGALHF NA TRBJ1-6 TRBV7-3 NA
TGTGCCAGCAGCGACAAGACCGGGGAGCTGTTTTTT CASSDKTGELFF few TRBJ2-2 TRBV5-4 NA
TGTGCCATCAGTGCGCAGGTTGGCGGCTACACCTTC CAISAQVGGYTF NA TRBJ1-2 TRBV10-3 NA
TGTGCCAGCACTAGCGGCTCTGGGGCCAACGTCCTGACTTTC CASTSGSGANVLTF NA TRBJ2-6 TRBV9 TRBD2
TGCGCCAGCAGCCAAGACTTAGCGGGGGGGCCCCTCACCGGGGAGCTGTTTTTT CASSQDLAGGPLTGELFF few TRBJ2-2 TRBV4-1 TRBD2
TGTGCCAGCACCTCAGACGGAAGACTAGCGGGAGTCGGGGAGCTGTTTTTT CASTSDGRLAGVGELFF once TRBJ2-2 TRBV9 TRBD2
TGCAGCGTTGAAGTTCAGTCGGGACTAGCCGTTTACGAGCAGTACTTC CSVEVQSGLAVYEQYF NA TRBJ2-7 TRBV29-1 TRBD2
TGTGCCTGGAGTGGACAGCTAACAATGAACACTGAAGCTTTCTTT CAWSGQLTMNTEAFF NA TRBJ1-1 TRBV30 NA
TGTGCCAGCAGCTTAGGTCTAGCGGGAGGAGCTGAGCAGTTCTTC CASSLGLAGGAEQFF NA TRBJ2-1 TRBV7-6 TRBD2
TGTGCCACCGGACTAGCGGAGACCAATGAGCAGTTCTTC CATGLAETNEQFF NA TRBJ2-1 TRBV13 TRBD2
TGCGCCAGCAGCCAAGATGGGGGGGGACTAGCGGGAGATGCGACAGATACGCAGTATTTT CASSQDGGGLAGDATDTQYF NA TRBJ2-3 TRBV4-1 TRBD2
TGTGCCAGCAGCCCCCCGACGGGACAGGGAGGGATAATGGGCAATGAGCAGTTCTTC CASSPPTGQGGIMGNEQFF NA TRBJ2-1 TRBV9 TRBD1
TGTGCCAGCAGTCCCCCCCCTACGGACAGAACGGAAGCTTTCTTT CASSPPPTDRTEAFF NA TRBJ1-1 TRBV27 NA
TGTGCCAGCGGGGGGGCAAGTAGCAATCAGCCCCAGCATTTT CASGGASSNQPQHF NA TRBJ1-5 TRBV2 NA
TGTGCCAGCATCGATCCGTCGAGCTCTGGAAACACCATATATTTT CASIDPSSSGNTIYF few TRBJ1-3 TRBV2 NA
TGTGCCAGAAGCTCGGGACTAGCGAAAAACTCCTACAATGAGCAGTTCTTC CARSSGLAKNSYNEQFF NA TRBJ2-1 TRBV5-3 TRBD2
TGCGCCACCGGACAGGGGGCGGACTATGGCTACACCTTC CATGQGADYGYTF NA TRBJ1-2 TRBV10-2 TRBD1
TGTGCCAGCAGCATCGGGACTAGCAGTGAGCAGTTCTTC CASSIGTSSEQFF few TRBJ2-1 TRBV7-3 TRBD2
TGTGCCAGCAGTTTATTGGCGGGGGACCGTCAGTACTTC CASSLLAGDRQYF NA TRBJ2-7 TRBV28 TRBD2
TGTGCCAGCAGAGACGGACTAGCGGGATCGTACGAGCAGTACTTC CASRDGLAGSYEQYF NA TRBJ2-7 TRBV7-9 TRBD2
TGTGCCAGCAGTGAACAGGGGCAGGCTGAAGCTTTCTTT CASSEQGQAEAFF NA TRBJ1-1 TRBV6-1 NA
TGTGCCAGCAGCCGCCTAGCGGGGGGCGAGACCCAGTACTTC CASSRLAGGETQYF NA TRBJ2-5 TRBV6-5 TRBD2
TGTGCCAGCAGCCAAGACAGGGGTTCCGGGGAGCTGTTTTTT CASSQDRGSGELFF NA TRBJ2-2 TRBV5-4 TRBD1
TGTGCCAGCTCACCCTGGGCAGGGAACAGGGTCAATCAGCCCCAGCATTTT CASSPWAGNRVNQPQHF NA TRBJ1-5 TRBV18 NA
TGTGCCAGCACCGTGGGGGGGGCACTTCCCAATCAGCCCCAGCATTTT CASTVGGALPNQPQHF NA TRBJ1-5 TRBV2 NA